Following are 27 T cell receptor beta chains from one sample sequenced in a study of T cells in localized non-small cell lung cancer. TCRdb's copy holds only in-frame clones and misses some; the assay was immunoSEQ multiplex PCR. The data hold some 2,000 clones, with 25% to 35% observed a single time. The input for sequencing was lung tumor tissue, taken before any cancer treatment. The receptors come from a male donor older than 55 with stage III lung adenocarcinoma.

This clone was seen a handful of times. The CDR3 loop is CASSDWGGATGELFF. The CDR3 region has the DNA TGTGCCAGCAGCGACTGGGGGGGGGCAACCGGGGAGCTGTTTTTT. The rearrangement joins TRBV6-9 to TRBJ2-2, with a possible D match to TRBD2 (7 bases). The V and J ends lost 6 bases and 5 bases respectively, with 16 bases between them. In germline, CDR1 is MNHGY, CDR2 SVAAGI. The CDR3 contains 15 residues.

This clone has just a few counts. V and J are TRBV6-8 and TRBJ2-1; D gene ambiguous. Germline loops: CDR1 MNHGY, CDR2 SAAAGT. This CDR3 is built from 12 residues. V lost 5 bases, J lost 9 bases, and 11 bases lay in between. The CDR3 region is CASSVERGEQFF. The DNA for the CDR3 is TGTGCCAGCAGTGTGGAGCGAGGTGAGCAGTTCTTC.

V is TRBV6-8 and J is TRBJ2-7, with a possible D match to TRBD1 (6 bases). The V gene lost 0 bases and the J gene lost 1 base, with 10 bases spanning the gap. This CDR3 has 15 amino acids. The germline gives CDR1 MNHGY, CDR2 SAAAGT. In DNA, the CDR3 is TGTGCCAGCAGTTACTCGGGGGCCGGGTCCTACGAGCAGTACTTC. The encoded protein is CASSYSGAGSYEQYF.

The sample holds a few counts of this clone. This chain joins TRBV6-8 and TRBJ1-1, with TRBD1 as a possible D gene (5 bases). Germline-derived CDR1 and CDR2 are MNHGY and SAAAGT. The V end was cut by 8 bases, the J end by 1 base, with 11 bases between. The CDR3 is 13 amino acids. CDR3 sequence reads: CASWMGGNTEAFF. CDR3 in DNA: TGTGCCAGCTGGATGGGGGGGAACACTGAAGCTTTCTTT.

This clone ranks as medium-sized. V gene TRBV11-3 combines with J gene TRBJ2-3, with 16 bases that match TRBD2. From germline, CDR1 is SGHNT and CDR2 YENEEA. Trimming at V came to 6 bases and at J to 3 bases, leaving 6 bases not matched to a gene. The CDR3 has 17 amino acids. The CDR3 sequence: CASRMGLAGGLTDTQYF. CDR3 in DNA: TGTGCCAGCAGGATGGGACTAGCGGGGGGGCTAACAGATACGCAGTATTTT. Combining the CDR3 with reference TRBV11-3 and TRBJ2-3 gives the whole variable domain EAGVVQSPRYKIIEKKQPVAFWCNPISGHNTLYWYLQNLGQGPELLIRYENEEAVDDSQLPKDRFSAERLKGVDSTLKIQPAELGDSAVYLCASRMGLAGGLTDTQYFGPGTRLTVL.

J is TRBJ2-5 and V is TRBV19; TRBD1 agrees at 11 bases. The CDR3 totals 15 residues. V dropped 8 bases and J dropped 5; count of bases not matched to a gene: 10. Per the germline V gene, CDR1 is LNHDA and CDR2 is SQIVND (reference sequence). The CDR3 reads CASHPAGDRGETQYF. DNA for the CDR3: TGTGCCAGTCACCCCGCGGGGGACAGGGGGGAGACCCAGTACTTC.

This clone appeared a few times. The chain links TRBV2 to TRBJ2-2; 10 positions match TRBD1. With 5 bases clipped from V and 5 bases from J, the junction kept 5 bases outside the gene matches. Germline lookup yields CDR1 SNHLY and CDR2 FYNNEI. The CDR3 covers 15 residues. CDR3: CASSQDRGRTGELFF. The CDR3 nucleotides read TGTGCCAGCAGTCAAGACAGGGGGCGGACCGGGGAGCTGTTTTTT.

Only a few counts were recorded for this clone. The chain employs TRBV28 and TRBJ1-1; D unresolved. The germline CDR1 and CDR2 sequences are MDHEN and SYDVKM. The CDR3 sequence is 16 residues long. The V end lost 1 base, the J end lost 1 base, and 13 bases lay between the germline ends. This chain's CDR3 is CASSLFPQHQNTEAFF. Here the CDR3 DNA reads TGTGCCAGCAGTTTATTCCCTCAACACCAGAACACTGAAGCTTTCTTT.

This clone has a handful of counts. The J gene is TRBJ2-7, the V gene TRBV1; TRBD2, as called in the table, went unchecked against the DNA. TRBV1 is labeled a pseudogene. CDR3 length: 15 residues. The CDR3 region has the DNA TGCGCCAGCAGCCCGCGTACGGCTAGTCCCTACGAGCAGTACTTC. Translating it yields CASSPRTASPYEQYF.

In this sample, this clone turned up a few times. V gene TRBV19 combines with J gene TRBJ2-1; 7 bases map to TRBD1. The length of the CDR3 is 14 residues. Trimming took 0 bases from V and 10 from J; bases not matched to a gene: 6. Germline lookup yields CDR1 LNHDA and CDR2 SQIVND (reference sequence). DNA for the CDR3: TGTGCCAGTAGTATAGAAGGGGGCCTCGGGGAGCAGTTCTTC. Translated: CASSIEGGLGEQFF.

This chain uses TRBV11-3 with TRBJ2-7; possible D gene TRBD2, 7 bases. V was clipped by 3 bases and J by 1 base, with 13 bases between them. The CDR3 is 15 residues long. CDR1 is SGHNT and CDR2 is YENEEA in the germline V gene. The CDR3 region is CASSFTGGPSYEQYF. The CDR3 nucleotides read TGTGCCAGCAGCTTTACCGGGGGGCCATCCTACGAGCAGTACTTC.

The genes are TRBV5-1 and TRBJ2-3; 12 bases agree with TRBD2. Trimming cost V 4 bases and J 4 bases; bases outside gene matches: 10. CDR3 length: 17 amino acids. Germline V CDR1 and CDR2: SGHRS, YFSETQ. The CDR3 DNA is TGCGCCAGCAGCCTGGAGGCTAGCGGGAGGGGTTCAGATACGCAGTATTTT. Translation: CASSLEASGRGSDTQYF.

This clone has a handful of counts. The rearrangement uses TRBV6-8 and TRBJ2-2, with D maybe TRBD1 (6 bases). V lost 5 bases and J lost 1, with 11 bases in between. The germline V gene encodes CDR1 MNHGY and CDR2 SAAAGT. This CDR3 has 15 amino acids. The CDR3 DNA follows: TGTGCCAGCAGTCCCTTAGGGGGGAACACCGGGGAGCTGTTTTTT. Its protein is CASSPLGGNTGELFF.

In its sample, this clone was seen a few times. The chain is built from TRBV11-3 and TRBJ2-3; D uncertain. This CDR3 contains 15 residues. CDR1 and CDR2 from the germline V gene are SGHNT and YENEEA. V lost 1 base and J 4 bases, leaving 12 bases between the germline ends. Written as DNA, the CDR3 is TGTGCCAGCAGCTTAGGGATATATTTGGCAGATACGCAGTATTTT. Protein product: CASSLGIYLADTQYF.

This clone has a handful of counts. The chain carries TRBV28 and TRBJ1-2, with 7 bases aligning to TRBD1. J lost 3 bases, V lost 7 bases, and 2 bases had no gene match. Germline-derived CDR1 and CDR2 are MDHEN and SYDVKM. The CDR3 is made up of 12 amino acids. This CDR3 is CASTDRDYGYTF. DNA of the CDR3: TGTGCCAGCACCGACAGGGACTATGGCTACACCTTC.

This clone was found a few times. This sequence joins TRBV6-7 and TRBJ2-3; D remains ambiguous. TRBV6-7 is reported as an ORF; its role is uncertain. The CDR3 is 14 residues long. Trimming removed 8 bases at V and 0 bases at J, with 12 bases between. In DNA, the CDR3 is TGTGCCAGCGGGGAACAGCCGAGCACAGATACGCAGTATTTT. Translation gives CASGEQPSTDTQYF.

This clone is classed as large. This rearrangement joins TRBV6-8 to TRBJ1-1, with unresolved D. Trimming stripped 2 bases from V and 6 bases from J, with 13 bases between. The CDR3 has 14 residues. Germline CDR1 reads MNHGY; CDR2 reads SAAAGT. DNA for the CDR3: TGTGCCAGCAGTTACGAGTTTGGAACCCCTGAAGCTTTCTTT. This translates into CASSYEFGTPEAFF.

The chain employs TRBV6-8 and TRBJ1-5; D is unclear. With 6 bases removed from V and 0 bases from J, the gap between germline ends came to 15 bases. The CDR3 runs to 16 residues. Germline V CDR1 and CDR2: MNHGY, SAAAGT. The CDR3 DNA reads TGTGCCAGCAGCCCCAAAACCGGGTATAGCAATCAGCCCCAGCATTTT. This encodes CASSPKTGYSNQPQHF.

CDR3 sequence reads: CASSMKRVDRDIQYF. CDR3 nucleotide sequence: TGTGCCAGTAGTATGAAAAGGGTAGACAGGGACATTCAGTACTTC. The J gene is TRBJ2-4, the V gene TRBV19; the match to TRBD1 covers 7 bases. This CDR3 has 15 amino acids. The germline gives CDR1 LNHDA, CDR2 SQIVND (reference sequence). Trimming cost V 3 bases and J 8 bases; bases outside gene matches: 10.

This chain links TRBV11-3 with TRBJ2-6; D uncertain. CDR3 length: 14 amino acids. Germline CDR1 reads SGHNT; CDR2 reads YENEEA. V was clipped by 8 bases and J by 4 bases, with 12 bases between them. CDR3 DNA: TGTGCCAGCCGGCCGAATCCGGGGGCCAACGTCCTGACTTTC. Encoded protein: CASRPNPGANVLTF.

This sequence joins TRBV28 and TRBJ1-6; no clear D. Germline V gives CDR1 MDHEN, CDR2 SYDVKM. V lost 5 bases, J lost 6 bases, and 14 bases lay in between. The length of the CDR3 is 15 residues. The DNA for the CDR3 is TGTGCCAGCAGTAAGTCGGTGGGGAGTAATTCACCCCTCCACTTT. Encoded protein: CASSKSVGSNSPLHF. Full variable domain (outside the CDR3, taken from reference TRBV28 and TRBJ1-6): DVKVTQSSRYLVKRTGEKVFLECVQDMDHENMFWYRQDPGLGLRLIYFSYDVKMKEKGDIPEGYSVSREKKERFSLILESASTNQTSMYLCASSKSVGSNSPLHFGNGTRLTVT.

This clone came up a few times. V and J are TRBV11-3 and TRBJ2-1; tentative D call: TRBD2 (5 bases). V gave up 3 bases and J gave up 3 bases, with 12 bases separating them. From germline, CDR1 is SGHNT and CDR2 YENEEA. This CDR3 has 15 residues. The CDR3: CASSLGVEIYNEQFF. The CDR3 nucleotides read TGTGCCAGCAGCTTGGGAGTGGAGATCTACAATGAGCAGTTCTTC. Filled out from reference TRBV11-3 and TRBJ2-1, the complete variable domain reads EAGVVQSPRYKIIEKKQPVAFWCNPISGHNTLYWYLQNLGQGPELLIRYENEEAVDDSQLPKDRFSAERLKGVDSTLKIQPAELGDSAVYLCASSLGVEIYNEQFFGPGTRLTVL.

The chain is built from TRBV18 and TRBJ1-2; 7 bases are a match to TRBD1. V shed 1 base and J 2 bases; nucleotides not matched to a gene: 7. The CDR3 loop spans 16 amino acids. Germline V gene lookup returns CDR1 KGHSH and CDR2 LQKENI. CDR3 sequence (DNA): TGTGCCAGCTCACCACTGATTCCGGGACAGAACTATGGCTACACCTTC. Amino acid sequence: CASSPLIPGQNYGYTF.

J is TRBJ1-6 and V is TRBV6-8; tentatively, D is TRBD1 (6 bases). The CDR3 covers 14 residues. The V end lost 5 bases, the J end lost 7 bases, and 12 bases lay between the germline ends. The V gene's germline CDR1 is MNHGY and CDR2 SAAAGT. This chain's CDR3 is CASSPTGQNSPLHF. The CDR3 bases are TGTGCCAGCAGTCCGACAGGCCAGAATTCACCCCTCCACTTT.

The genes are TRBV11-3 and TRBJ2-5, with a weak D call TRBD1 (5 bases). The CDR3 has 14 residues. The germline CDR1 and CDR2 sequences are SGHNT and YENEEA. V was cut by 0 bases and J by 4 bases, with 9 bases left in between. Here the CDR3 DNA reads TGTGCCAGCAGCTTAGACTCTAGGGGAGAGACCCAGTACTTC. Translated: CASSLDSRGETQYF.

This clone is medium-sized in the sample. This chain connects TRBV11-3 to TRBJ2-7, with D hard to call. Trimming removed 8 bases from V and 0 bases from J, with 14 bases in between. The CDR3 is made up of 14 amino acids. CDR1 is SGHNT, CDR2 YENEEA, per germline. This CDR3 reads CASLVQASSYEQYF. Here the CDR3 DNA reads TGTGCCAGCTTGGTTCAGGCCTCCTCCTACGAGCAGTACTTC.

This clone was seen more than once but under ten times. The chain couples TRBV6-8 to TRBJ2-7, with D uncertain. Germline loops: CDR1 MNHGY, CDR2 SAAAGT. CDR3 length: 12 amino acids. V lost 3 bases to trimming and J lost 1 base, with 4 bases between them. The CDR3: CASSYESYEQYF. The CDR3 region has the DNA TGTGCCAGCAGTTATGAGTCCTACGAGCAGTACTTC.